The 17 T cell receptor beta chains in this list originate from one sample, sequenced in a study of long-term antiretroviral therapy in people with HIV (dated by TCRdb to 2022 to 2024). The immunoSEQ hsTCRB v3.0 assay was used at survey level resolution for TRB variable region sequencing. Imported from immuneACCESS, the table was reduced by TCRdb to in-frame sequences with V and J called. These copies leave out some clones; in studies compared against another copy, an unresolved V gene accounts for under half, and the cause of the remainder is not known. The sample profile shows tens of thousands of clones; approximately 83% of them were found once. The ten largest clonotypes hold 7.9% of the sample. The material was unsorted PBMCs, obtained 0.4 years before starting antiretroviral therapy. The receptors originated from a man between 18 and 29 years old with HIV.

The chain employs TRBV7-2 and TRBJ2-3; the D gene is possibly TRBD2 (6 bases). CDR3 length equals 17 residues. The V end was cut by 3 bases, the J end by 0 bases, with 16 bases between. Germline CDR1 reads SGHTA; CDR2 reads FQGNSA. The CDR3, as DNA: TGTGCCAGCAGCTTTTTGTCAGGGAGGAGTAGCACAGATACGCAGTATTTT. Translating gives CASSFLSGRSSTDTQYF. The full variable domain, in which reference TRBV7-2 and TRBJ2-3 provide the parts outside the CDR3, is GAGVSQSPSNKVTEKGKDVELRCDPISGHTALYWYRQSLGQGLEFLIYFQGNSAPDKSGLPSDRFSAERTGGSVSTLTIQRTQQEDSAVYLCASSFLSGRSSTDTQYFGPGTRLTVL.

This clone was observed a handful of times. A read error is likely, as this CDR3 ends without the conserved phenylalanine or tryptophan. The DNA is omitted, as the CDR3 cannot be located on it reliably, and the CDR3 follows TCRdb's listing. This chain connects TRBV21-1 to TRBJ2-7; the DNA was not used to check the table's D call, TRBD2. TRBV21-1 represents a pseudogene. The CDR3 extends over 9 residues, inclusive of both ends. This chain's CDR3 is CASSKVGTN.

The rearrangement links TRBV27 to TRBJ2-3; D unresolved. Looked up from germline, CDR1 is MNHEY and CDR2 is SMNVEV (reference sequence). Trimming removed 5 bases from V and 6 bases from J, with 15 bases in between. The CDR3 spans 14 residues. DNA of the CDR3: TGTGCCAGCAGTCCGGTGCTACCTGGGGATACGCAGTATTTT. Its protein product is CASSPVLPGDTQYF.

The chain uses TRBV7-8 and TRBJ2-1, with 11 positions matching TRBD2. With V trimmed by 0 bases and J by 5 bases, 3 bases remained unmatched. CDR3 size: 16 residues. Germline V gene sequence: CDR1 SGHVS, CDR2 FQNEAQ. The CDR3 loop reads CASSLALAGGHNEQFF. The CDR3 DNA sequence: TGTGCCAGCAGCTTAGCCCTAGCGGGAGGCCACAATGAGCAGTTCTTC.

CDR3 in DNA: TGTGCCAGCAGTTTTACAGGTTACGAGCAGTACTTC. Its protein product is CASSFTGYEQYF. This chain joins TRBV5-5 and TRBJ2-7; tentative D call: TRBD1 (5 bases). The germline gives CDR1 SGHKS, CDR2 YYEKEE (reference sequence). Trimming removed 5 bases from V and 4 bases from J, with 10 bases in between. CDR3 size: 12 residues.

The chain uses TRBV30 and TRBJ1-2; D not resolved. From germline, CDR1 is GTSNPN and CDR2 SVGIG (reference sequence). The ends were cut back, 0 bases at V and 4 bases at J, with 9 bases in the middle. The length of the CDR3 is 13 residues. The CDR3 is CAWSVEDFYGYTF. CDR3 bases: TGTGCCTGGAGTGTAGAGGATTTCTATGGCTACACCTTC.

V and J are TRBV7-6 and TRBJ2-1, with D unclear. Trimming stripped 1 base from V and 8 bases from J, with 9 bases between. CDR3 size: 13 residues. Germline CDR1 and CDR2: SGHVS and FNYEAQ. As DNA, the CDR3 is TGTGCCAGCAGCTTAGGGGCCGCCGATGAGCAGTTCTTC. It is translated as CASSLGAADEQFF.

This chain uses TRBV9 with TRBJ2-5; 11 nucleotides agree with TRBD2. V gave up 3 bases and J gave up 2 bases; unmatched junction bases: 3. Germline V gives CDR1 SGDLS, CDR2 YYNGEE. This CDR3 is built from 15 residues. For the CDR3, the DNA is TGTGCCAGCAGCGGCGGACTAGCGGGTCAAGAGACCCAGTACTTC. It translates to CASSGGLAGQETQYF.

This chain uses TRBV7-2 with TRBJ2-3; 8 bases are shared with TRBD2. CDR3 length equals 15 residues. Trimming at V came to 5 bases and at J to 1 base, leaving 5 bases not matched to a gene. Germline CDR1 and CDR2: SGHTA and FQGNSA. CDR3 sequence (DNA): TGTGCCAGCAGCCCGGATAGCGGGGGCACAGATACGCAGTATTTT. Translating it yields CASSPDSGGTDTQYF.

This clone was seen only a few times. The DNA of the CDR3 is TGTGCCAGCAGCCAAGATTGGGGTGACGACTATGGCTACACCTTC. It specifies CASSQDWGDDYGYTF. The V call is TRBV5-4, the J call TRBJ1-2; no definite D call. The CDR3 totals 15 residues. The germline V and J ends were trimmed by 4 bases and 3 bases, with 16 bases remaining between them. Germline values: CDR1 SGHNT, CDR2 YYREEE (reference sequence).

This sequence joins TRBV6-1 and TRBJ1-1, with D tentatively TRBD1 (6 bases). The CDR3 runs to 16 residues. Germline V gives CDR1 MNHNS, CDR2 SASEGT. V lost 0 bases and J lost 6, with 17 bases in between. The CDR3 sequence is CASSEARTNRAAEAFF. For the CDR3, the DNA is TGTGCCAGCAGTGAAGCTAGGACGAACAGGGCCGCTGAAGCTTTCTTT.

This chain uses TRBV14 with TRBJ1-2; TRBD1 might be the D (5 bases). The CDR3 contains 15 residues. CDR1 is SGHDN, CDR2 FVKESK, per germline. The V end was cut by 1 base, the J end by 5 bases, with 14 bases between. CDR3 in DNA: TGTGCCAGCAGCCAAGGTTTGGGGCTAATTTATGGCTACACCTTC. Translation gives CASSQGLGLIYGYTF.

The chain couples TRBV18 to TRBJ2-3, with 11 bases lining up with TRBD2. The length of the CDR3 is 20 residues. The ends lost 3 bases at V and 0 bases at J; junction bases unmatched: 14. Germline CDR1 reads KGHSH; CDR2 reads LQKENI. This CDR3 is CASSPYGLAGGGPSTDTQYF. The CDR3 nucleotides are TGTGCCAGCTCACCGTATGGGCTAGCGGGAGGAGGTCCAAGCACAGATACGCAGTATTTT.

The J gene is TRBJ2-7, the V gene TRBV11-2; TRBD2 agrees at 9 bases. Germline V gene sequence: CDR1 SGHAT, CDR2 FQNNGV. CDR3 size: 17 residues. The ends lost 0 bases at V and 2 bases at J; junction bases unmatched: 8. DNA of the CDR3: TGTGCCAGCAGCTTAGATCCCCCCTTAGCGGGAGCCTACGAGCAGTACTTC. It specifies CASSLDPPLAGAYEQYF.

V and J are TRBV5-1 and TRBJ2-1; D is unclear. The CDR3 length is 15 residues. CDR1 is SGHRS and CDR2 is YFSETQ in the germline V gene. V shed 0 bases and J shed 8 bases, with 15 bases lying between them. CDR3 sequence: CASSLDLRALDEQFF. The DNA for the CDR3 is TGCGCCAGCAGCTTGGACCTCCGGGCCCTCGATGAGCAGTTCTTC.

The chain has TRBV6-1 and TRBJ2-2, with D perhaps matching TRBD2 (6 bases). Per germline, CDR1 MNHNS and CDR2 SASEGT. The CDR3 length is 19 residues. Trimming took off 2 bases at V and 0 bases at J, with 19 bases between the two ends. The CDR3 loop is CASSEPGLTDYTNTGELFF. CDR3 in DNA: TGTGCCAGCAGTGAACCGGGACTGACTGATTATACGAACACCGGGGAGCTGTTTTTT.

CDR3 DNA sequence: TGTGCCAGTACTTTACAGGGGAACTATGGCTACACCTTC. Protein product: CASTLQGNYGYTF. J is TRBJ1-2 and V is TRBV19, with 7 bases that match TRBD1. In germline, CDR1 is LNHDA, CDR2 SQIVND (reference sequence). This CDR3 spans 13 amino acids. Trimming cost V 7 bases and J 2 bases; bases outside gene matches: 4.